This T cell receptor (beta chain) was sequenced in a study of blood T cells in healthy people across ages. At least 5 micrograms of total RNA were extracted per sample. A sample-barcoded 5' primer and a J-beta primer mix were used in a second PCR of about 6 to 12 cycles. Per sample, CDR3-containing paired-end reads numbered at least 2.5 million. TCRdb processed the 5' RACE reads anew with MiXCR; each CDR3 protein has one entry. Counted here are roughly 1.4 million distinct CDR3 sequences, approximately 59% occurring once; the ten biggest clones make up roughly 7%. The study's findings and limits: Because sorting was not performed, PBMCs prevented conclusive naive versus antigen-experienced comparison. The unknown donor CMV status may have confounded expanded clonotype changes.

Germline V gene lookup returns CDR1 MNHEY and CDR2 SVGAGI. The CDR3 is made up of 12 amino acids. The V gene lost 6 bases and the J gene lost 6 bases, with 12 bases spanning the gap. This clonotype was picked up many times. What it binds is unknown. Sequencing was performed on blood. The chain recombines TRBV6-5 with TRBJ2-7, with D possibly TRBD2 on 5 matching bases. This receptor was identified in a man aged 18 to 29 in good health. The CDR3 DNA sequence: TGTGCCAGCAGCGGGATTGTGGGCGAGCAGTACTTC. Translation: CASSGIVGEQYF.